The rows below give T cell receptor beta chains drawn from one sample of a study of identical twins. Via MiXCR, TCRdb re-called the 5' RACE reads, giving one row per CDR3 protein. The sample has approximately 550,000 distinct CDR3 sequences; 20% to 25% are singletons. These data were likewise used in another study, on yellow fever vaccine responses in identical twins.

Sequenced: CD4+ T cells sorted from blood. These receptors were taken from a woman younger than 35 in good health. The CDR3 runs from the conserved cysteine through the conserved F or W. The D gene is left open where the match is weak. Size is stated for part of the rows, as once, few or many counts, or as a class when the clone is expanded.

>few|NA|TRBJ2-1|TRBV10-3
CAISESGSASSGYHEQFF
TGTGCCATCAGTGAGTCGGGATCGGCTAGCTCGGGCTACCATGAGCAGTTCTTC
>NA|NA|TRBJ1-2|TRBV3-1
CASSHEGIKYGYTF
TGTGCCAGCAGCCATGAAGGGATTAAATATGGCTACACCTTC
>NA|NA|TRBJ2-7|TRBV20-1
CSARDRRGLSIYEQYF
TGCAGTGCTAGAGATCGCAGGGGCCTCTCAATCTACGAGCAGTACTTC
>NA|TRBD1|TRBJ1-2|TRBV27
CASSLNRYRQGQANYGYTF
TGTGCCAGCAGTTTAAACCGATACCGACAGGGCCAAGCTAACTATGGCTACACCTTC
>NA|NA|TRBJ2-2|TRBV6-1
CASPGADTGELFF
TGTGCCTCTCCGGGGGCGGACACCGGGGAGCTGTTTTTT
>NA|NA|TRBJ2-3|TRBV12-3/TRBV12-4
CASSFLGRGIIGDTQYF
TGTGCCAGCAGTTTTTTGGGCAGGGGAATTATCGGGGATACGCAGTATTTT
>NA|NA|TRBJ2-6|TRBV7-3
CASSPAYNSGANVLTF
TGTGCCAGCAGCCCTGCCTACAACTCTGGGGCCAACGTCCTGACTTTC
>few|NA|TRBJ1-2|TRBV20-1
CSARVQLQYGYTF
TGCAGTGCTAGAGTGCAGTTACAATATGGCTACACCTTC
>NA|TRBD1|TRBJ2-7|TRBV4-1
CASSQGPGGLNEQYF
TGCGCCAGCAGCCAAGGCCCAGGGGGCCTCAACGAGCAGTACTTC
>NA|NA|TRBJ2-7|TRBV6-2/TRBV6-3
CASIGSPEAYEQYF
TGTGCCAGCATCGGGTCCCCTGAGGCCTACGAGCAGTACTTC
>NA|NA|TRBJ2-5|TRBV29-1
CSVRRAGETQYF
TGCAGCGTTCGTAGGGCGGGGGAGACCCAGTACTTC
>NA|TRBD2|TRBJ2-1|TRBV5-1
CASSLQPTTGTRHNEQFF
TGCGCCAGCAGCTTGCAACCTACTACCGGGACTAGACACAATGAGCAGTTCTTC
>few|NA|TRBJ1-1|TRBV3-1
CASSQDRGRTNMNTEAFF
TGTGCCAGCAGCCAAGATAGAGGCAGGACGAATATGAACACTGAAGCTTTCTTT
>few|NA|TRBJ2-1|TRBV6-2/TRBV6-3
CASRADKYNEQFF
TGTGCCAGCAGGGCGGACAAGTACAATGAGCAGTTCTTC
>NA|TRBD2|TRBJ2-7|TRBV5-1
CASSLGSGRLDEQYF
TGCGCCAGCAGCTTGGGTAGCGGGAGGTTGGACGAGCAGTACTTC
>NA|NA|TRBJ2-7|TRBV21-1
CASMLGHPGRINYEQYF
TGTGCCAGCATGCTCGGACATCCGGGCAGGATCAACTACGAGCAGTACTTC
>NA|NA|TRBJ2-7|TRBV7-2
CASSLQSYEQYF
TGTGCCAGCAGCTTACAGTCCTACGAGCAGTACTTC
>NA|NA|TRBJ2-7|TRBV19
CASTWDGLAGVEQYF
TGTGCCAGCACCTGGGATGGGTTGGCAGGGGTCGAGCAGTACTTC
>NA|NA|TRBJ2-7|TRBV3-1
CASSQDSTEQYF
TGTGCCAGCAGCCAAGACTCTACCGAGCAGTACTTC
>few|NA|TRBJ1-5|TRBV2
CASRGTLANQPQHF
TGTGCCAGCAGAGGGACCCTCGCCAATCAGCCCCAGCATTTT
>NA|NA|TRBJ2-3|TRBV10-3
CAITEDSSSTDTQYF
TGTGCCATCACCGAAGATTCCTCTAGCACAGATACGCAGTATTTT
>few|NA|TRBJ2-1|TRBV12-3/TRBV12-4
CASSFIGSGEQFF
TGTGCCAGCAGTTTTATAGGGTCAGGGGAGCAGTTCTTC
>NA|TRBD2|TRBJ2-3|TRBV5-1
CASSLTTSGGTDTQYF
TGCGCCAGCAGCCTAACGACTAGCGGAGGCACAGATACGCAGTATTTT
>NA|TRBD1|TRBJ1-2|TRBV5-4
CASSLADRDNYGYTF
TGTGCCAGCAGCTTGGCGGACAGGGATAACTATGGCTACACCTTC
>NA|TRBD2|TRBJ2-3|TRBV28
CASSFKASGGRVKQYF
TGTGCCAGCAGTTTCAAGGCTAGCGGGGGCCGGGTGAAGCAGTATTTT
>NA|NA|TRBJ1-1|TRBV6-1
CASSERLGFVAFF
TGTGCCAGCAGTGAACGTCTCGGCTTCGTAGCTTTCTTT
>NA|NA|TRBJ2-2|TRBV15
CATSNVNTGELFF
TGTGCCACCAGCAACGTGAACACCGGGGAGCTGTTTTTT
>NA|TRBD1|TRBJ2-3|TRBV20-1
CSGWTGAINTDTQYF
TGCAGTGGGTGGACAGGGGCAATAAACACAGATACGCAGTATTTT
>many|NA|TRBJ2-5|TRBV5-6
CASSSPGSSGETQYF
TGTGCCAGCAGCTCTCCGGGGTCCTCCGGGGAGACCCAGTACTTC
>NA|NA|TRBJ2-5|TRBV18
CASSSSRAHKETQYF
TGTGCCAGCTCGTCCAGCCGGGCTCACAAAGAGACCCAGTACTTC
>few|NA|TRBJ2-1|TRBV15
CATSRAGDKNEQFF
TGTGCCACCAGCAGAGCCGGGGACAAAAATGAGCAGTTCTTC
>few|TRBD2|TRBJ2-3|TRBV6-5
CASSYSQASGGSTDTQYF
TGTGCCAGCAGTTACTCTCAGGCTAGCGGGGGGAGCACAGATACGCAGTATTTT
>few|TRBD1|TRBJ2-5|TRBV3-1
CASSPGTGQSETQYF
TGTGCCAGCAGCCCCGGGACAGGACAATCAGAGACCCAGTACTTC
>NA|NA|TRBJ2-5|TRBV28
CASSLRVKTQYF
TGTGCCAGCAGTTTAAGGGTCAAGACCCAGTACTTC
>NA|TRBD1|TRBJ1-1|TRBV7-9
CASLYPDRGITEAFF
TGTGCCAGCTTATACCCGGACAGGGGGATCACTGAAGCTTTCTTT
>NA|NA|TRBJ2-1|TRBV2
CASSPDRYSNEQFF
TGTGCCAGCAGTCCGGACAGATATAGCAATGAGCAGTTCTTC
>few|TRBD2|TRBJ2-2|TRBV2
CASKPRTSGVHGELFF
TGTGCCAGCAAACCTCGGACTAGCGGGGTTCACGGGGAGCTGTTTTTT
>NA|TRBD2|TRBJ2-1|TRBV5-1
CASSPRTSYNEQFF
TGCGCCAGCAGCCCTCGGACTAGCTACAATGAGCAGTTCTTC
>NA|NA|TRBJ2-7|TRBV13
CASSLALGQGFSYEQYF
TGTGCCAGCAGCTTAGCCCTGGGGCAGGGATTTTCCTACGAGCAGTACTTC
>few|NA|TRBJ2-1|TRBV9
CASSVVLVGEQFF
TGTGCCAGCAGCGTAGTTCTAGTGGGTGAGCAGTTCTTC